The 3 T cell receptor beta chains in this list originate from one sample, sequenced in a study of T-cell reconstitution after alpha-beta-depleted transplantation in children. Construction of the TCRbeta library involved unique molecular identifiers. MiXCR, applied by TCRdb to the PCR reads, yields one record per CDR3 protein. The sample gives 700,000 to 950,000 distinct CDR3 sequences, roughly 15% of which show up once; approximately 5% is in the top ten. The sequencing used PBMCs, mostly from graft donor cells, collected 360 days after TCRalphabeta/CD19-depleted stem cell transplant. The origin of the receptors is a male patient aged 10-17 years who had a stem cell transplant for acute lymphoblastic leukemia, so the T cells may come from the graft donor.

This clonotype was observed many times. The chain carries TRBV7-9 and TRBJ2-1; D gene unclear. The CDR3 has 17 residues. Germline assignment: CDR1 SEHNR and CDR2 FQNEAQ (reference sequence). With 1 base removed from V and 10 bases from J, the gap between germline ends came to 23 bases. The CDR3 spells CASSLGRPTQFIREQFF. The CDR3 region has the DNA TGTGCCAGCAGCTTAGGCCGGCCTACCCAATTTATTAGGGAGCAGTTCTTC.

This clonotype has ten or more counts. CDR3 residues: CASSLDRVGTGELFF. The CDR3 region has the DNA TGTGCCAGCAGCCTGGACAGGGTTGGCACCGGGGAGCTGTTTTTT. The chain is built from TRBV21-1 and TRBJ2-2; TRBD1, the D gene given by the table, was not confirmed from the DNA. TRBV21-1 is termed a pseudogene. CDR3 length: 15 residues.

CDR3 region: CASSPRAGDDIQYF. The CDR3 nucleotides read TGTGCCAGCTCACCAAGGGCAGGGGATGACATTCAGTACTTC. The V gene is TRBV18, the J gene TRBJ2-4; perhaps TRBD1 as D (6 bases). Germline V gives CDR1 KGHSH, CDR2 LQKENI. CDR3 size: 14 residues. Deletions cut 2 bases from V and 8 bases from J, with 13 bases between.